This passage covers 23 T cell receptor beta chains from one sample sequenced in a study of shared clonotypes between healthy human individuals. Data came from immunoSEQ multiplex PCR; TCRdb stores just in-frame clones and leaves some out. This table holds around 990,000 clones, roughly 80% found once. Material for sequencing was memory CD4+ T cells from PBMCs. Subset: CD45RA-negative fraction. These receptor sequences come from a man younger than 35 in good health. Some clones in this sample may be carry-over from other donors' samples.

The V and J genes are TRBV5-5 and TRBJ2-4, with a weak D call TRBD2 (7 bases). Germline CDR1 reads SGHKS; CDR2 reads YYEKEE (reference sequence). CDR3 length: 14 residues. Trimming shortened V by 1 base and J by 6 bases, and 11 bases separated the two germline ends. The CDR3 bases are TGTGCCAGCAGCTTGCCGGGGGGCGGAAACATTCAGTACTTC. It is translated as CASSLPGGGNIQYF.

The J gene is TRBJ2-2, the V gene TRBV9; D unresolved. The CDR3 is 18 residues long. The V end was cut by 0 bases, the J end by 1 base, with 16 bases between. CDR1 SGDLS and CDR2 YYNGEE come from the germline V gene. The CDR3 loop reads CASSVDPDPARNTGELFF. CDR3 DNA: TGTGCCAGCAGCGTAGATCCAGACCCCGCAAGGAACACCGGGGAGCTGTTTTTT. The whole variable domain, filled in from reference TRBV9 and TRBJ2-2, reads DSGVTQTPKHLITATGQRVTLRCSPRSGDLSVYWYQQSLDQGLQFLIQYYNGEERAKGNILERFSAQQFPDLHSELNLSSLELGDSALYFCASSVDPDPARNTGELFFGEGSRLTVL.

V gene TRBV7-6 combines with J gene TRBJ1-1, with D unclear. From germline, CDR1 is SGHVS and CDR2 FNYEAQ. CDR3 length equals 15 residues. Trimming took off 3 bases at V and 6 bases at J, with 17 bases between the two ends. CDR3 coding DNA: TGTGCCAGCAGCTTGGCCCCCACAATTACGTCTGAAGCTTTCTTT. It specifies CASSLAPTITSEAFF.

The chain is built from TRBV5-1 and TRBJ2-7; 8 nucleotides match TRBD2. Germline V gives CDR1 SGHRS, CDR2 YFSETQ. The CDR3 covers 14 residues. After removal of 0 bases from V and 6 bases from J, the junction contained 5 bases not matched to a gene. The CDR3 DNA sequence: TGCGCCAGCAGCTTGGGCGGGACTAGTGGCGAGCAGTACTTC. Translation gives CASSLGGTSGEQYF.

The J gene is TRBJ2-7, the V gene TRBV7-2, with D perhaps TRBD2 (5 bases). From germline, CDR1 is SGHTA and CDR2 FQGNSA. Trimming left V 1 base short and J 6 bases short, with 13 bases between. This CDR3 has 14 residues. CDR3 in DNA: TGTGCCAGCAGCTTAGGGGGAGAGATTATCGAGCAGTACTTC. Its protein is CASSLGGEIIEQYF.

The table lists this clone with a count of one. The V and J genes are TRBV25-1 and TRBJ2-7; D remains ambiguous. Germline values: CDR1 MGHDK, CDR2 SYGVNS. With 7 bases removed from V and 2 bases from J, the gap between germline ends came to 24 bases. This CDR3 region has 17 residues. CDR3 DNA sequence: TGTGCCAGCAAATGGAAATTTTGTGAGGATCTCCCCTACGAGCAGTACTTC. It is translated as CASKWKFCEDLPYEQYF.

Here the CDR3 DNA reads TGTGCCAGCAGCTTAGGCTACCTCGACGAGCAGTACTTC. Translation: CASSLGYLDEQYF. This chain joins TRBV7-8 and TRBJ2-7; D is unclear. The V and J ends lost 1 base and 5 bases respectively, with 9 bases between them. The CDR3 contains 13 residues. Germline assignment: CDR1 SGHVS and CDR2 FQNEAQ.

J is TRBJ1-1 and V is TRBV7-2; D is ambiguous. Trimming shortened V by 3 bases and J by 7 bases, and 9 bases separated the two germline ends. There are 12 residues in the CDR3. Germline-derived CDR1 and CDR2 are SGHTA and FQGNSA. The CDR3 here is CASSFLDGEAFF. The CDR3 nucleotides read TGTGCCAGCAGCTTCCTGGACGGTGAAGCTTTCTTT. Full variable domain (missing parts from reference TRBV7-2 and TRBJ1-1): GAGVSQSPSNKVTEKGKDVELRCDPISGHTALYWYRQSLGQGLEFLIYFQGNSAPDKSGLPSDRFSAERTGGSVSTLTIQRTQQEDSAVYLCASSFLDGEAFFGQGTRLTVV.

The chain combines TRBV30 with TRBJ1-1; D ambiguous. The CDR3 sequence is 12 residues long. The ends were cut back, 2 bases at V and 1 base at J, with 5 bases in the middle. Germline V gene lookup returns CDR1 GTSNPN and CDR2 SVGIG (reference sequence). This chain's CDR3 is CAWSLANTEAFF. CDR3 coding DNA: TGTGCCTGGAGTTTGGCGAACACTGAAGCTTTCTTT.

This clone was counted between two and nine times. This specimen includes other DNA sequences encoding the same CDR3. The CDR3 loop reads CAWSVSGYSYEQYF. CDR3 in DNA: TGTGCCTGGAGTGTCTCAGGTTACTCCTACGAGCAGTACTTC. V usage is TRBV30 and J usage is TRBJ2-7; D not certain. In germline, CDR1 is GTSNPN, CDR2 SVGIG (reference sequence). This CDR3 spans 14 amino acids. V dropped 0 bases and J dropped 0 bases, with 9 bases sitting between them.

This clone appeared once. The genes are TRBV28 and TRBJ1-5, with D tentatively TRBD1 (5 bases). The V end lost 11 bases, the J end lost 4 bases, and 18 bases lay between the germline ends. Germline V gene lookup returns CDR1 MDHEN and CDR2 SYDVKM. This CDR3 region has 14 residues. In nucleotides, the CDR3 is TGTGCCTCCCATCGGGGCCCAATTAATCAGCCCCAGCATTTT. It specifies CASHRGPINQPQHF.

The V call is TRBV6-1, the J call TRBJ1-2; possible D gene TRBD1, 6 bases. The CDR3 sequence is 15 residues long. Germline V lookup: CDR1 MNHNS, CDR2 SASEGT. Deletions cut 7 bases from V and 0 bases from J, with 15 bases between. The CDR3 spells CASIRTENSNYGYTF. DNA of the CDR3: TGTGCCAGCATTCGGACAGAAAACTCTAACTATGGCTACACCTTC.

This clone showed up just once. The CDR3 here is CASRVRPAKNIQYF. The CDR3 DNA reads as TGTGCCAGCAGGGTCCGTCCAGCCAAAAACATTCAGTACTTC. This rearrangement joins TRBV2 to TRBJ2-4; D not resolved. Trimming removed 6 bases from V and 0 bases from J, with 9 bases in between. The CDR3 length is 14 residues. Germline CDR1 SNHLY, CDR2 FYNNEI.

This clone was recorded a few times. The gene calls are TRBV20-1 and TRBJ2-7, with 8 positions matching TRBD1. Germline V gene sequence: CDR1 DFQATT, CDR2 SNEGSKA (reference sequence). Trimming at V came to 5 bases and at J to 6 bases, leaving 3 bases not matched to a gene. The CDR3 loop spans 11 amino acids. The CDR3 sequence is CSAHDRGEQYF. The CDR3, as DNA: TGCAGTGCTCATGACAGGGGCGAGCAGTACTTC.

This clone was seen just once. Other nucleotide sequences from this sample produce the same CDR3. The chain uses TRBV5-1 and TRBJ2-2, with no clear D. Trimming left V 1 base short and J 1 base short, with 5 bases between. CDR3 length: 14 amino acids. Germline lookup yields CDR1 SGHRS and CDR2 YFSETQ. DNA for the CDR3: TGCGCCAGCAGCTTGTCCTGGAACACCGGGGAGCTGTTTTTT. Protein product: CASSLSWNTGELFF.

At least ten counts were recorded for this clone. The CDR3 DNA reads TGCAGCGTCTACAGGGACTCTGGAAACACCATATATTTT. It specifies CSVYRDSGNTIYF. The V gene is TRBV29-1, the J gene TRBJ1-3, with TRBD1 as a possible D gene (6 bases). V lost 6 bases and J 0 bases, leaving 9 bases between the germline ends. Germline values: CDR1 SQVTM, CDR2 ANQGSEA. CDR3 length: 13 residues. The full variable domain, with the rest looked up from reference TRBV29-1 and TRBJ1-3, is SAVISQKPSRDICQRGTSLTIQCQVDSQVTMMFWYRQQPGQSLTLIATANQGSEATYESGFVIDKFPISRPNLTFSTLTVSNMSPEDSSIYLCSVYRDSGNTIYFGEGSWLTVV.

This clone was detected once. The rearrangement links TRBV27 to TRBJ1-2, with D tentatively TRBD1 (5 bases). The CDR3 extends over 12 amino acids. The germline V and J ends were trimmed by 6 bases and 8 bases, with 13 bases remaining between them. Germline loops: CDR1 MNHEY, CDR2 SMNVEV (reference sequence). The CDR3 spells CASRSIQGGYTF. CDR3 bases: TGTGCCAGCAGGAGCATCCAGGGCGGCTACACCTTC.

The CDR3 region is CASRPRGRRGNEQFF. Here the CDR3 DNA reads TGTGCCAGCAGACCGAGGGGGCGGCGAGGCAATGAGCAGTTCTTC. This chain connects TRBV6-5 to TRBJ2-1; the match to TRBD1 covers 7 bases. The V gene end was trimmed by 6 bases and the J gene end by 6 bases; junction bases not matched to a gene: 11. There are 15 residues in the CDR3. Germline V gene lookup returns CDR1 MNHEY and CDR2 SVGAGI.

The gene calls are TRBV4-2 and TRBJ2-7; TRBD2 agrees at 13 bases. The CDR3 loop spans 19 amino acids. With 4 bases clipped from V and 4 bases from J, the junction kept 16 bases outside the gene matches. Germline V gene data show CDR1 as LGHNA and CDR2 as YNFKEQ. CDR3 amino acids: CASSRRTSGSPRGGYEQYF. In DNA, the CDR3 is TGTGCCAGCAGCCGCCGGACTAGCGGGAGTCCCCGGGGGGGGTACGAGCAGTACTTC.

This clone appeared a single time. The CDR3 spells CASSKKGGQGDEQYF. CDR3 sequence (DNA): TGTGCCAGCAGCAAAAAGGGGGGACAGGGTGACGAGCAGTACTTC. V and J are TRBV7-2 and TRBJ2-7; 9 bases are shared with TRBD1. The CDR3 is made up of 15 amino acids. V lost 5 bases and J lost 5; bases outside the gene matches: 10. Germline V gene data show CDR1 as SGHTA and CDR2 as FQGNSA.

Here the CDR3 DNA reads TGTGCCAGCACCCCCTTGGGAGCCCACAATGAGCAGTTCTTC. Translation: CASTPLGAHNEQFF. This chain connects TRBV5-8 to TRBJ2-1; tentative D call: TRBD2 (5 bases). The CDR3 runs 14 residues. Germline CDR1 SGHTS, CDR2 YDEGEE. Trimming shortened V by 6 bases and J by 5 bases, and 15 bases separated the two germline ends.

The chain carries TRBV7-8 and TRBJ1-1; D might be TRBD1 (6 bases). The CDR3 runs to 15 residues. Per germline, CDR1 SGHVS and CDR2 FQNEAQ. V lost 5 bases to trimming and J lost 0 bases, with 13 bases between them. Written as DNA, the CDR3 is TGTGCCAGCAGCCGCTACACAGGGATGAACACTGAAGCTTTCTTT. As protein: CASSRYTGMNTEAFF.

V gene TRBV6-5 combines with J gene TRBJ2-1; 7 nucleotides align to TRBD1. The CDR3 spans 13 residues. Germline trimming cut 6 bases from V and 12 bases from J; bases unmatched to any gene: 11. Germline V lookup: CDR1 MNHEY, CDR2 SVGAGI. CDR3 coding DNA: TGTGCCAGCAGATCCCTAACAGGGGCCCTGCAGTTCTTC. This codes for CASRSLTGALQFF.